This T cell receptor beta chain was recorded in a study of cytomegalovirus exposure and HLA in healthy donors. Vbeta (60) and Jbeta (13) primers were used in the PCR. The data were produced by immunoSEQ multiplex PCR, yet TCRdb's version contains in-frame clones alone and is incomplete. The sample holds around 260,000 clones, about 80% seen once. Study-level findings and limits: Highly shared sequence variants in one cluster were likely a sequencing artifact.

On this clone itself: What it recognizes is unknown.

Germline CDR1 is SGHVS and CDR2 is FNYEAQ. This CDR3 spans 15 amino acids. Losses at the gene ends were 5 bases for V and 1 base for J; bases not matched to a gene: 5. The source material was PBMCs. The sequence came from a girl aged 2-10 years in good health and CMV-seronegative. The rearrangement links TRBV7-6 to TRBJ2-3; 8 bases match TRBD2. CDR3 sequence reads: CASSPRGGGTDTQYF. The CDR3 nucleotides read TGTGCCAGCAGCCCACGGGGGGGAGGCACAGATACGCAGTATTTT.